These 9 T cell receptor beta chains originate from one sample sequenced in a study of T cell responses to AZD1222 COVID-19 vaccine. Profiling relied on immunoSEQ multiplex PCR, and the TCRdb table lists in-frame clones only, not all of them. Of 90,000 to 120,000 clones in the sample, 87% were seen once. Sequenced material: peripheral blood, taken on day 0 of AZD1222 vaccination. The receptor source for this set is an adult in good health.

This sequence joins TRBV6-5 and TRBJ1-1, with a tentative D call TRBD1 (6 bases). Germline V CDR1 and CDR2: MNHEY, SVGAGI. V lost 5 bases and J 2 bases, leaving 12 bases between the germline ends. The CDR3 extends over 14 amino acids. In DNA, the CDR3 is TGTGCCAGCAGTCCGGGACACCGAAACACTGAAGCTTTCTTT. Its protein product is CASSPGHRNTEAFF.

The rearrangement links TRBV7-9 to TRBJ1-2, with 8 bases fitting TRBD1. With V trimmed by 5 bases and J by 2 bases, 10 bases remained unmatched. Germline CDR1 is SEHNR and CDR2 is FQNEAQ (reference sequence). The CDR3 is 16 amino acids. For the CDR3, the DNA is TGTGCCAGCAGCCCAGGGGGCGGACACAAAAACTATGGCTACACCTTC. It encodes CASSPGGGHKNYGYTF.

CDR3 bases: TGTGCCAGCAGCTTATCTGACGGGGGGGCGGAAACCTACGAGCAGTACTTC. Translation: CASSLSDGGAETYEQYF. The chain has TRBV11-2 and TRBJ2-7, with 8 bases that match TRBD2. CDR3 length: 17 residues. The V gene end was trimmed by 2 bases and the J gene end by 2 bases; junction bases not matched to a gene: 11. Germline-derived CDR1 and CDR2 are SGHAT and FQNNGV.

V and J are TRBV6-6 and TRBJ1-5; 7 nucleotides agree with TRBD1. Germline trimming cut 7 bases from V and 6 bases from J; bases unmatched to any gene: 6. This CDR3 is 13 amino acids long. Germline V gene data show CDR1 as MNHNY and CDR2 as SVGAGI (reference sequence). The CDR3 sequence: CASNTGVSQPQHF. CDR3 DNA: TGTGCCAGCAATACAGGGGTCAGTCAGCCCCAGCATTTT.

The table lists this clone with a count of one. The rearrangement joins TRBV7-3 to TRBJ2-2; D is unresolved. Germline values: CDR1 SGHTA, CDR2 FQGTGA. V lost 8 bases, J lost 5 bases, and 15 bases lay in between. This CDR3 contains 14 residues. CDR3 in amino acids: CASGSTTGTGELFF. DNA of the CDR3: TGTGCCAGCGGGTCAACTACTGGGACCGGGGAGCTGTTTTTT.

The chain combines TRBV5-1 with TRBJ1-4, with 10 bases lining up with TRBD1. The J segment lost 6 bases and the V segment lost 3 bases, leaving 2 bases of the junction unmatched. This CDR3 has 14 residues. Per the germline V gene, CDR1 is SGHRS and CDR2 is YFSETQ. The CDR3 sequence: CASSSGTGDEKLFF. CDR3 in DNA: TGCGCCAGCAGCTCGGGGACAGGGGATGAAAAACTGTTTTTT.

The chain couples TRBV7-2 to TRBJ1-1; D perhaps matches TRBD1 (5 bases). CDR1 and CDR2 from the germline V gene are SGHTA and FQGNSA. CDR3 length: 14 amino acids. The ends were cut back, 5 bases at V and 1 base at J, with 11 bases in the middle. CDR3 DNA sequence: TGTGCCAGCAGCGTACAGGTTCGGAACACTGAAGCTTTCTTT. Its translation: CASSVQVRNTEAFF. Full variable domain (missing parts from reference TRBV7-2 and TRBJ1-1): GAGVSQSPSNKVTEKGKDVELRCDPISGHTALYWYRQSLGQGLEFLIYFQGNSAPDKSGLPSDRFSAERTGGSVSTLTIQRTQQEDSAVYLCASSVQVRNTEAFFGQGTRLTVV.

This clone occurred a few times. This rearrangement joins TRBV7-3 to TRBJ2-3; D is unresolved. The germline V and J ends were trimmed by 4 bases and 2 bases, with 7 bases remaining between them. The CDR3 is made up of 13 amino acids. Germline V gene sequence: CDR1 SGHTA, CDR2 FQGTGA. The CDR3 is CASSSRNTDTQYF. Written as DNA, the CDR3 is TGTGCCAGCAGCTCAAGGAACACAGATACGCAGTATTTT.

The chain recombines TRBV7-2 with TRBJ2-1, with TRBD2 matching over 10 bases. CDR3 length: 16 amino acids. Germline assignment: CDR1 SGHTA and CDR2 FQGNSA. V lost 5 bases, J lost 7 bases, and 11 bases stayed unmatched. The CDR3 protein is CASSPPTSGQGNEQFF. The CDR3 nucleotides read TGTGCCAGCAGCCCACCGACTAGCGGGCAAGGGAATGAGCAGTTCTTC.